Listed here are 18 T cell receptor beta chains from one sample, sequenced in a study of OX40 agonist ivuxolimab in advanced cancers. Clones were sequenced by immunoSEQ multiplex PCR, and TCRdb holds only the in-frame ones, with some missing. The sample shows approximately 89,000 clones, over 75% of them seen only once. The material sequenced was CD4+ or CD8+ T cells sorted from blood, taken in a trial of the OX40 agonist ivuxolimab. The receptors derive from an adult with an advanced solid tumor such as melanoma, head and neck, liver or kidney cancer.

The V call is TRBV5-1, the J call TRBJ2-7, with a possible D match to TRBD1 (6 bases). The CDR3 has 13 residues. Germline V CDR1 and CDR2: SGHRS, YFSETQ. V was shortened by 6 bases and J by 2 bases, with 12 bases between the two germline ends. CDR3 region: CASKWDNAYEQYF. The CDR3 DNA is TGCGCCAGCAAATGGGACAATGCCTACGAGCAGTACTTC.

The genes are TRBV4-1 and TRBJ2-6; D tentatively fits TRBD1 or TRBD2 (6 bases each). The ends were cut back, 0 bases at V and 2 bases at J, with 20 bases in the middle. The CDR3 has 20 residues. Germline CDR1 reads MGHRA; CDR2 reads YSYEKL. As DNA, the CDR3 is TGCGCCAGCAGCCAAGAAGAGATAGGGGGGCGTCGGCCTGGGGCCAACGTCCTGACTTTC. Protein sequence: CASSQEEIGGRRPGANVLTF.

The J gene is TRBJ2-1, the V gene TRBV2; TRBD2 matches 11 bases. The CDR3 contains 15 residues. Germline V gene data show CDR1 as SNHLY and CDR2 as FYNNEI. V shed 7 bases, J shed 8 bases, and the junction held 10 bases outside the gene matches. The CDR3 sequence is CASKALAGVFDEQFF. The CDR3 DNA reads TGTGCCAGCAAAGCACTAGCGGGAGTTTTCGATGAGCAGTTCTTC.

In DNA form, the CDR3 reads TGTGCCAGCAGCGAACCGACAGGGATGACTGAAGCTTTCTTT. Its protein product is CASSEPTGMTEAFF. The V gene is TRBV2, the J gene TRBJ1-1, with 7 bases lining up with TRBD1. The V gene end was trimmed by 6 bases and the J gene end by 5 bases; junction bases not matched to a gene: 9. This CDR3 has 14 residues. Germline V lookup: CDR1 SNHLY, CDR2 FYNNEI.

This chain connects TRBV7-2 to TRBJ1-5; possible D gene TRBD1, 5 bases. Germline V CDR1 and CDR2: SGHTA, FQGNSA. This CDR3 is built from 13 residues. Trimming took off 3 bases at V and 4 bases at J, with 7 bases between the two ends. CDR3 amino acids: CASSLGLNQPQHF. CDR3 DNA: TGTGCCAGCAGCTTGGGACTTAATCAGCCCCAGCATTTT.

The chain couples TRBV14 to TRBJ1-1; perhaps TRBD1 as D (5 bases). Trimming took 2 bases from V and 1 from J, leaving 11 bases between them. From germline, CDR1 is SGHDN and CDR2 FVKESK. The CDR3 spans 15 residues. CDR3 sequence (DNA): TGTGCCAGCAGCCAAAACTGGGGGACGAACACTGAAGCTTTCTTT. Its protein is CASSQNWGTNTEAFF.

The rearrangement uses TRBV5-1 and TRBJ2-3, with 7 bases fitting TRBD2. CDR3 length equals 15 residues. V shed 0 bases and J 0 bases; nucleotides not matched to a gene: 1. CDR1 and CDR2 from the germline V gene are SGHRS and YFSETQ. CDR3 protein: CASSLGDYSTDTQYF. CDR3 nucleotides: TGCGCCAGCAGCTTGGGGGACTACAGCACAGATACGCAGTATTTT.

The DNA of the CDR3 is TGTGCCAGCAGCTTTCCCGGGGGAATGACTGGCTACACCTTC. Translating gives CASSFPGGMTGYTF. The chain carries TRBV7-2 and TRBJ1-2; a weak D match, TRBD1 (5 bases). Germline-derived CDR1 and CDR2 are SGHTA and FQGNSA. V shed 3 bases and J shed 7 bases, with 15 bases lying between them. The CDR3 loop spans 14 amino acids.

V and J are TRBV5-1 and TRBJ1-4, with a possible D match to TRBD1 (6 bases). The V end lost 3 bases, the J end lost 0 bases, and 18 bases lay between the germline ends. CDR1 SGHRS and CDR2 YFSETQ come from the germline V gene. This CDR3 is built from 18 residues. The CDR3 coding sequence is TGCGCCAGCAGCTGGACGGATACAGGGCTGGCAACTAATGAAAAACTGTTTTTT. Protein product: CASSWTDTGLATNEKLFF.

V is TRBV2 and J is TRBJ2-1; 8 positions match TRBD2. The CDR3 contains 15 residues. The germline V gene encodes CDR1 SNHLY and CDR2 FYNNEI. V shed 4 bases and J 4 bases; nucleotides not matched to a gene: 6. CDR3 region: CASSVALAVYNEQFF. The CDR3 DNA sequence: TGTGCCAGCAGTGTTGCACTAGCGGTTTACAATGAGCAGTTCTTC.

The chain uses TRBV5-4 and TRBJ2-3; possibly TRBD2 for D (6 bases). The V end was cut by 6 bases, the J end by 1 base, with 15 bases between. The CDR3 covers 15 residues. The germline V gene has CDR1 SGHNT and CDR2 YYREEE (reference sequence). This chain's CDR3 is CASTFDWGGTDTQYF. The CDR3 coding sequence is TGTGCCAGCACCTTCGACTGGGGGGGCACAGATACGCAGTATTTT. Drawing the rest from reference TRBV5-4 and TRBJ2-3, the complete variable domain is ETGVTQSPTHLIKTRGQQVTLRCSSQSGHNTVSWYQQALGQGPQFIFQYYREEENGRGNFPPRFSGLQFPNYSSELNVNALELDDSALYLCASTFDWGGTDTQYFGPGTRLTVL.

The chain uses TRBV4-1 and TRBJ1-4; possibly TRBD1 for D (6 bases). Germline V gives CDR1 MGHRA, CDR2 YSYEKL. CDR3 length: 16 amino acids. V was cut by 4 bases and J by 1 base, with 13 bases left in between. The CDR3 region has the DNA TGCGCCAGCAGCCTCAATACCAGGGGAACTAATGAAAAACTGTTTTTT. Its translation is CASSLNTRGTNEKLFF.

V and J are TRBV19 and TRBJ1-5, with unresolved D. The CDR3 runs to 13 residues. Trimming cost V 4 bases and J 3 bases, with 7 bases left between them. The germline CDR1 and CDR2 sequences are LNHDA and SQIVND (reference sequence). The CDR3 DNA reads as TGTGCCAGTAGTACCCCGAACAATCAGCCCCAGCATTTT. Amino acids: CASSTPNNQPQHF.

V usage is TRBV7-8 and J usage is TRBJ1-2; D ambiguous. CDR1 is SGHVS, CDR2 FQNEAQ, per germline. The CDR3 contains 16 residues. V was clipped by 0 bases and J by 3 bases, with 14 bases between them. The CDR3 bases are TGTGCCAGCAGCTTAGCGCCCCAGAATACACACTATGGCTACACCTTC. It encodes CASSLAPQNTHYGYTF.

The V and J genes are TRBV5-1 and TRBJ2-2; the D gene is possibly TRBD2 (5 bases). Deletions cut 6 bases from V and 7 bases from J, with 16 bases between. CDR3 length equals 14 residues. Germline assignment: CDR1 SGHRS and CDR2 YFSETQ. CDR3 amino acids: CASKGLDYGGELFF. In DNA form, the CDR3 reads TGCGCCAGCAAAGGGCTAGACTACGGCGGGGAGCTGTTTTTT.

This clone has a handful of counts. The chain uses TRBV6-4 and TRBJ1-1, with 8 nucleotides matching TRBD1. After removal of 7 bases from V and 3 bases from J, the junction contained 7 bases not matched to a gene. The V gene's germline CDR1 is MRHNA and CDR2 SNTAGT. The CDR3 is 14 amino acids. The CDR3 region is CASKKDREYTEAFF. The CDR3 region has the DNA TGTGCCAGCAAAAAGGACAGGGAGTACACTGAAGCTTTCTTT.

The rearrangement joins TRBV6-5 to TRBJ2-7; TRBD1 matches at 9 bases. Germline values: CDR1 MNHEY, CDR2 SVGAGI. With 6 bases clipped from V and 3 bases from J, the junction kept 9 bases outside the gene matches. The CDR3 totals 15 residues. The CDR3, as DNA: TGTGCCAGCAGACCCGGGACAGGGTCGAGCTACGAGCAGTACTTC. Protein sequence: CASRPGTGSSYEQYF.

The genes are TRBV15 and TRBJ2-6; D remains ambiguous. Germline V gene sequence: CDR1 LNHNV, CDR2 YYDKDF (reference sequence). V was shortened by 0 bases and J by 4 bases, with 4 bases between the two germline ends. This CDR3 comprises 14 residues. CDR3 DNA sequence: TGTGCCACCAGCAGAGAACGAGGGGCCAACGTCCTGACTTTC. Encoded protein: CATSRERGANVLTF.